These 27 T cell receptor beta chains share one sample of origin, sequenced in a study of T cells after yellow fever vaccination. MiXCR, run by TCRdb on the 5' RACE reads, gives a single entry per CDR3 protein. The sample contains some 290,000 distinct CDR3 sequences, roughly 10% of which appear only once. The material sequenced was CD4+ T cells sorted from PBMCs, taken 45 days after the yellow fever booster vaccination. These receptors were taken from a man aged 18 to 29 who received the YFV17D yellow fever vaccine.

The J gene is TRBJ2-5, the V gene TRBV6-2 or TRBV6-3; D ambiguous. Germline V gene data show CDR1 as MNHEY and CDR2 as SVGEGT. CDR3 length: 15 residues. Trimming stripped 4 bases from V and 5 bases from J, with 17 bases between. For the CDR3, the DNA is TGTGCCAGCAGTTCCGTCGGCAGTGGAGATGAGACCCAGTACTTC. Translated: CASSSVGSGDETQYF.

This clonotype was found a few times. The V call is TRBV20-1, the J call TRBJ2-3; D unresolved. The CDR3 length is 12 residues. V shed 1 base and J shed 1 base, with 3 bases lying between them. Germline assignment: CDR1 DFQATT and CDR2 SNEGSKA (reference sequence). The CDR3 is CSARAGTDTQYF. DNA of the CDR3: TGCAGTGCTAGAGCAGGCACAGATACGCAGTATTTT.

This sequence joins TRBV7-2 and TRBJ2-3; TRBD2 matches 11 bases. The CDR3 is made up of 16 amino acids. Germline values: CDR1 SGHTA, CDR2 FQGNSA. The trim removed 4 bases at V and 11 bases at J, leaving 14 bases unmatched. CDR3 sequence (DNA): TGTGCCAGCAGCTACATAGCGGGGGGGCCCGTGGTCGGGCAGTATTTT. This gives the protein CASSYIAGGPVVGQYF.

The CDR3 region has the DNA TGTGCCAGCAGCTCACTGGCCCTGGCCAACGTCCTGACTTTC. Amino acid sequence: CASSSLALANVLTF. The chain has TRBV11-2 and TRBJ2-6; D is unresolved. This CDR3 is built from 14 residues. Germline V CDR1 and CDR2: SGHAT, FQNNGV. Deletions cut 4 bases from V and 6 bases from J, with 10 bases between.

The DNA of the CDR3 is TGCGCCAGCGGGGTACTAGCGGACCACAATGAGCAGTTCTTC. This gives the protein CASGVLADHNEQFF. The rearrangement uses TRBV5-1 and TRBJ2-1, with 8 positions matching TRBD2. The V and J ends lost 7 bases and 5 bases, in that order; junction bases with no gene match: 8. CDR3 length: 14 residues. Germline values: CDR1 SGHRS, CDR2 YFSETQ.

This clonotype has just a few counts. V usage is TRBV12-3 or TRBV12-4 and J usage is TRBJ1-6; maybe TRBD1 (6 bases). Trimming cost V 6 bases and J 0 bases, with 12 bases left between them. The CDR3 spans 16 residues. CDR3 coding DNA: TGTGCCAGCAGACCCCAGGGGACCTCCTATAATTCACCCCTCCACTTT. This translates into CASRPQGTSYNSPLHF.

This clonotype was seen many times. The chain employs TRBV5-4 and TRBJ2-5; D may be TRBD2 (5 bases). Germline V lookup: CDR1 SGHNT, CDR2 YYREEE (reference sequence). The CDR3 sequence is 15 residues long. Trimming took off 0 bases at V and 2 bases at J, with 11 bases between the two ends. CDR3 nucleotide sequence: TGTGCCAGCAGCTTGGGCGGGTCCCGGCAAGAGACCCAGTACTTC. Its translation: CASSLGGSRQETQYF.

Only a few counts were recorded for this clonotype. The DNA of the CDR3 is TGTGCCAGCAGCTCCGGGTCCCGCCATCAGCCCCAGCATTTT. Protein product: CASSSGSRHQPQHF. The rearrangement joins TRBV7-9 to TRBJ1-5, with D hard to call. This CDR3 is built from 14 residues. Germline values: CDR1 SEHNR, CDR2 FQNEAQ (reference sequence). Between the trimmed V and J ends, which lost 4 bases and 5 bases, there was a span of 12 bases.

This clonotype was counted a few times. This chain's CDR3 is CSASRGIGYNEQFF. DNA of the CDR3: TGCAGTGCTAGTCGGGGTATCGGCTACAATGAGCAGTTCTTC. The chain uses TRBV20-1 and TRBJ2-1, with D possibly TRBD2 on 5 matching bases. V shed 3 bases and J shed 3 bases, with 12 bases lying between them. Germline assignment: CDR1 DFQATT and CDR2 SNEGSKA (reference sequence). The CDR3 consists of 14 residues.

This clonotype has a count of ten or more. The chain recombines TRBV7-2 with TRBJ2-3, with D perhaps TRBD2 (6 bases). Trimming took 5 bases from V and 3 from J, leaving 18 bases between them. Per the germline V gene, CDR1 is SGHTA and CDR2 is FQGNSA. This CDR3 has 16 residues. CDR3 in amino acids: CASSLMAGGATDTQYF. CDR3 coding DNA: TGTGCCAGCAGCCTAATGGCGGGCGGGGCAACAGATACGCAGTATTTT.

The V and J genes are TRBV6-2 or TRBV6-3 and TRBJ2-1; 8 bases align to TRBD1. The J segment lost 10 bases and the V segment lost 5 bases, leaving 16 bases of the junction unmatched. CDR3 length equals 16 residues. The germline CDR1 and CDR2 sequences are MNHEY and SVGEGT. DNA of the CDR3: TGTGCCAGCAGTAAGGCCCTGGGGCAGGGGGCCTGGGAGCAGTTCTTC. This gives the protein CASSKALGQGAWEQFF.

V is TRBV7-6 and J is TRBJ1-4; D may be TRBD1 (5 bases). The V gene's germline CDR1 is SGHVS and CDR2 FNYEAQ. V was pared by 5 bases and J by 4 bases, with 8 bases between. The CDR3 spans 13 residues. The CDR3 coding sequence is TGTGCCAGCAGCAGGGACCATAATGAAAAACTGTTTTTT. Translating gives CASSRDHNEKLFF.

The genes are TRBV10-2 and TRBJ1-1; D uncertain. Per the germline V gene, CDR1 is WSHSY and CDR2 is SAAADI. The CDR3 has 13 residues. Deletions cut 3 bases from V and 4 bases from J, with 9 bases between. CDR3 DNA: TGCGCCAGCAGTGAAGGGCGGGGCACTGAAGCTTTCTTT. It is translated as CASSEGRGTEAFF.

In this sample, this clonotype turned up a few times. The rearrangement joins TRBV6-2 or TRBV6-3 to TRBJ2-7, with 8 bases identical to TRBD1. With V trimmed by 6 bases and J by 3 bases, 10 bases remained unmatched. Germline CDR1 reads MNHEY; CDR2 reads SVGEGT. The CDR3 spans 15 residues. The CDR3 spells CASSPGQAGFYEQYV. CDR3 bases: TGTGCCAGCAGCCCGGGACAGGCGGGATTCTACGAGCAGTACGTC.

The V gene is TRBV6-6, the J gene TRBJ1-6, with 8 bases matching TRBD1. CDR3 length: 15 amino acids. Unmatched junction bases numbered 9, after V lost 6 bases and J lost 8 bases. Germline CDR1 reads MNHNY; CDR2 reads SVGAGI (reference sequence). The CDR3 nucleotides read TGTGCCAGCAGGACGACAGGGGTCGGTGATTCACCCCTCCACTTT. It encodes CASRTTGVGDSPLHF.

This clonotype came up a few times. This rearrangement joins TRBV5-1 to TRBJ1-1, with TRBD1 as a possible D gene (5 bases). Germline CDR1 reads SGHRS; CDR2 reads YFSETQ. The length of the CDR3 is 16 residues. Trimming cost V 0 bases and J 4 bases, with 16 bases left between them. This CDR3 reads CASSLAPFGAGTEAFF. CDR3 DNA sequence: TGCGCCAGCAGCTTGGCCCCCTTCGGGGCGGGCACTGAAGCTTTCTTT.

The CDR3 sequence: CASSFRYQSTDTQYF. CDR3 nucleotide sequence: TGTGCCAGCAGTTTTAGGTACCAATCCACAGATACGCAGTATTTT. This rearrangement joins TRBV7-3 to TRBJ2-3, with D unresolved. Germline V gene lookup returns CDR1 SGHTA and CDR2 FQGTGA. The CDR3 runs to 15 residues. V lost 6 bases to trimming and J lost 2 bases, with 15 bases between them.

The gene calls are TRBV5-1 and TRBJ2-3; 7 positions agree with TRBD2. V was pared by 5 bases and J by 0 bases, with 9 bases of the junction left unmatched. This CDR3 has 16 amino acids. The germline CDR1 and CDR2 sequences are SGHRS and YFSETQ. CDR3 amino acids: CASSRPTAGSTDTQYF. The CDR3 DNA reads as TGCGCCAGCAGTCGACCCACAGCGGGGAGCACAGATACGCAGTATTTT.

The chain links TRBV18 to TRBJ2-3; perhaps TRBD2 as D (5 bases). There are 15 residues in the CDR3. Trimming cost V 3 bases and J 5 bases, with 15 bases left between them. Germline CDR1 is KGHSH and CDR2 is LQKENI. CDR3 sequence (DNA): TGTGCCAGCTCACCCTGGACTTCCCCGGGAGATACGCAGTATTTT. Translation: CASSPWTSPGDTQYF. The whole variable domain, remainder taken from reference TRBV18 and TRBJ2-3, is NAGVMQNPRHLVRRRGQEARLRCSPMKGHSHVYWYRQLPEEGLKFMVYLQKENIIDESGMPKERFSAEFPKEGPSILRIQQVVRGDSAAYFCASSPWTSPGDTQYFGPGTRLTVL.

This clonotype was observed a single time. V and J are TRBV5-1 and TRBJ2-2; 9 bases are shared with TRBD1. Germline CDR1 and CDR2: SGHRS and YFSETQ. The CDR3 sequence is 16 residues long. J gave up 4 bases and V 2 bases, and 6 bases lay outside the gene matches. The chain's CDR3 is CASSFVRQGGTGELFF. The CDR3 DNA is TGCGCCAGCAGCTTCGTAAGACAGGGGGGCACCGGGGAGCTGTTTTTT.

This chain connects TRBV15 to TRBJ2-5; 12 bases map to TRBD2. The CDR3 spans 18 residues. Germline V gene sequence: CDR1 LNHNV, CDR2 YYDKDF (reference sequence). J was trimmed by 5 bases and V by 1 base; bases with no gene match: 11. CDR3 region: CATSRGPPSGGAPETQYF. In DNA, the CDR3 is TGTGCCACCAGCAGAGGCCCCCCTAGCGGGGGGGCCCCGGAGACCCAGTACTTC.

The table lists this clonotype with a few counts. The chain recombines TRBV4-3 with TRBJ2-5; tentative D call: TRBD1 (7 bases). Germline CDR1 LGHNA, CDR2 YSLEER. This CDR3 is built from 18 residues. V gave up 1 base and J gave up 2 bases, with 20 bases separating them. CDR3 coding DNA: TGCGCCAGCAGCCAAGGCCCCGGGCAGGGGGGAGGTCAAGAGACCCAGTACTTC. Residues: CASSQGPGQGGGQETQYF.

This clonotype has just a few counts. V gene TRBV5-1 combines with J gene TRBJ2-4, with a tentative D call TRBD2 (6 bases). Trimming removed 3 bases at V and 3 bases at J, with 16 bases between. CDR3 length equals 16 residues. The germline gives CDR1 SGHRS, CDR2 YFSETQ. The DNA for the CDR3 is TGCGCCAGCAGCTGGGGCTGGGGGGTAGGCAAAAACATTCAGTACTTC. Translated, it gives CASSWGWGVGKNIQYF. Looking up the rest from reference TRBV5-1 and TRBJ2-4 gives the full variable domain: KAGVTQTPRYLIKTRGQQVTLSCSPISGHRSVSWYQQTPGQGLQFLFEYFSETQRNKGNFPGRFSGRQFSNSRSEMNVSTLELGDSALYLCASSWGWGVGKNIQYFGAGTRLSVL.

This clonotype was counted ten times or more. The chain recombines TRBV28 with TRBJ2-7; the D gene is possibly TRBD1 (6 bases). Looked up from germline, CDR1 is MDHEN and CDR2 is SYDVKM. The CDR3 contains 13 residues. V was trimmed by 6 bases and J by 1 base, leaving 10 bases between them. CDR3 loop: CASSPGQSYEQYV. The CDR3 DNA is TGTGCCAGCAGCCCCGGACAGTCCTACGAGCAGTACGTC.

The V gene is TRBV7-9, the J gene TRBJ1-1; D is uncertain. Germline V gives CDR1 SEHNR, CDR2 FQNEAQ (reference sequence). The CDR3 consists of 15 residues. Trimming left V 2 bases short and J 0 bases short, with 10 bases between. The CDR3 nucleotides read TGTGCCAGCAGCTTATTCAACAGTATGAACACTGAAGCTTTCTTT. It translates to CASSLFNSMNTEAFF.

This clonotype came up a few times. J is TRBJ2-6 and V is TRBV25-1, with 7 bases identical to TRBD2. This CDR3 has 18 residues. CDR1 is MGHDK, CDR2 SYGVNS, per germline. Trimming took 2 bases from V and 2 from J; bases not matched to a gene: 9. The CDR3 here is CASSEGRGRPPGANVLTF. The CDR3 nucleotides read TGTGCCAGCAGTGAAGGGAGGGGACGTCCCCCTGGGGCCAACGTCCTGACTTTC.

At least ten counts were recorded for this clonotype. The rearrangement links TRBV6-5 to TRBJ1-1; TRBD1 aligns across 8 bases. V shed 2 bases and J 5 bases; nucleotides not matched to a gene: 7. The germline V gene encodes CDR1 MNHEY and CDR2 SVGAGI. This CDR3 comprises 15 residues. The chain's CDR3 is CASSYRRRGHTEAFF. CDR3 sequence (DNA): TGTGCCAGCAGTTACAGGCGCAGGGGGCATACTGAAGCTTTCTTT.